The entry below gives a single T cell receptor beta chain sequence along with its context. The antigen is unknown. This sample was included in a study of PD-1 blockade in classical Hodgkin lymphoma. Study details: It was nivolumab at 3 mg/kg, given intravenously every 2 weeks, that patients received. Regarding the study as a whole: Repertoire difference causes, possibly disease activity or prior therapy, remain undefined. Partial responders and progressors had significantly lower baseline TCR diversity.

Trimming took off 0 bases at V and 2 bases at J, with 8 bases between the two ends. The germline gives CDR1 SGDLS, CDR2 YYNGEE. This CDR3 contains 14 residues. Every patient relapsed after autologous stem cell transplantation, and brentuximab vedotin exposure varied. Method: immunoSEQ multiplex PCR; TCRdb's copy keeps in-frame clones and lacks some. The data hold roughly 97,000 clones, with approximately 80% observed a single time. The receptor comes from a human donor with classical Hodgkin lymphoma. The genes are TRBV9 and TRBJ1-1; no clear D. Sequencing used peripheral blood mononuclear cells (PBMCs), obtained at baseline. This chain's CDR3 is CASSVAQKNTEAFF. The DNA of the CDR3 is TGTGCCAGCAGCGTAGCTCAGAAAAACACTGAAGCTTTCTTT.